This TCR beta chain was documented in a study of human T cells and chemical hapten exposure. Study conclusions and caveats: Higher patch test scores went with higher counts of PT1 expanded TCRs. After DPC sensitization, TCRs above 1 in 1000 frequency showed no change. Because all patients had alopecia, their immune responses might differ from healthy ones.

The library put unique molecular identifiers onto individual cDNA molecules. TCRdb re-called the RACE reads with MiXCR, one entry per CDR3 protein. This table has 150,000 to 200,000 distinct CDR3 sequences, around 30% appearing once. A remark on this clonotype: Its antigen is undetermined.

The time point is: pre-sensitization, week 0. Specified treatment: therapeutic diphenylcyclopropenone sensitization with weekly scalp DPC. CDR1 is SEHNR and CDR2 is FQNEAQ in the germline V gene (reference sequence). V was cut by 1 base and J by 8 bases, with 9 bases left in between. This CDR3 contains 14 residues. This chain links TRBV7-9 with TRBJ1-6; D is possibly TRBD1 (5 bases). The sample in question was whole blood, obtained in connection with sensitization to the hapten diphenylcyclopropenone (DPC). This TCR was recovered from a woman aged 30 to 39 with alopecia areata. Some clones in this sample may be carry-over from other donors' samples. The CDR3 DNA reads as TGTGCCAGCAGCTTAGGGCAGGGAGATTCACCCCTCCACTTT. Translating gives CASSLGQGDSPLHF. Full variable domain (outside the CDR3, taken from reference TRBV7-9 and TRBJ1-6): DTGVSQNPRHKITKRGQNVTFRCDPISEHNRLYWYRQTLGQGPEFLTYFQNEAQLEKSRLLSDRFSAERPKGSFSTLEIQRTEQGDSAMYLCASSLGQGDSPLHFGNGTRLTVT.